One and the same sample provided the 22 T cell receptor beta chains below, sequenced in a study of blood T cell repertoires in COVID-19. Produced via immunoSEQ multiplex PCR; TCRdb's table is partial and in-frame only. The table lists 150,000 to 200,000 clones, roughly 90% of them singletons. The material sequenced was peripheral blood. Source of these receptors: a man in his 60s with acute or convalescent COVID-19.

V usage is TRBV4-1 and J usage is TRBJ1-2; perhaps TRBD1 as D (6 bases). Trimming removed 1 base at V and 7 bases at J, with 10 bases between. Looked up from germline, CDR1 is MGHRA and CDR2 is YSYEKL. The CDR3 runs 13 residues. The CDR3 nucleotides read TGCGCCAGCAGCCAAGGACAGGTCGGTGGCTACACCTTC. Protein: CASSQGQVGGYTF.

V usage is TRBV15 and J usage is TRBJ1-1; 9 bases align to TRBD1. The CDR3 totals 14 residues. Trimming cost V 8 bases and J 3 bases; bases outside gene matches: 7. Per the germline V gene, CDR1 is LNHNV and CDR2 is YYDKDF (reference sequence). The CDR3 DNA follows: TGTGCCACCGTGGACAGGGGATCGGACACTGAAGCTTTCTTT. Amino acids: CATVDRGSDTEAFF.

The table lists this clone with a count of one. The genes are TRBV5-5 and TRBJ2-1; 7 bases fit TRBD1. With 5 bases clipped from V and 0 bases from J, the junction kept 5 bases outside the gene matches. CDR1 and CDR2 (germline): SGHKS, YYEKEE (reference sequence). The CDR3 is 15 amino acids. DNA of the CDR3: TGTGCCAGCAGAACACAGGGGACCTCCTACAATGAGCAGTTCTTC. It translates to CASRTQGTSYNEQFF.

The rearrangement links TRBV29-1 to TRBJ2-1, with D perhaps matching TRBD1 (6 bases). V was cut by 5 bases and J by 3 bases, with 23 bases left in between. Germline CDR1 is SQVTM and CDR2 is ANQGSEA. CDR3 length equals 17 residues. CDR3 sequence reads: CSVPSLYTGIFYNEQFF. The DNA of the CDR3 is TGCAGCGTTCCGTCCCTTTATACAGGGATTTTCTACAATGAGCAGTTCTTC.

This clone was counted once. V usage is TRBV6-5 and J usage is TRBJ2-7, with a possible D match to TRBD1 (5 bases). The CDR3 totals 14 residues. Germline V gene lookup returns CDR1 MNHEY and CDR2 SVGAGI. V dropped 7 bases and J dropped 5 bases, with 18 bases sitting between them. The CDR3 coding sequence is TGTGCCAGCAAGGTCCAGGGAAGTGCCCACGAGCAGTACTTC. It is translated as CASKVQGSAHEQYF.

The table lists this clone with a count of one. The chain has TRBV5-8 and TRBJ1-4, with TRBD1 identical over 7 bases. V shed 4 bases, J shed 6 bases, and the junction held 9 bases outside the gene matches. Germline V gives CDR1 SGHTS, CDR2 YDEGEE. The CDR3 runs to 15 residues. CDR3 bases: TGTGCCAGCAGCCCACCCACAGGGGACTATGAAAAACTGTTTTTT. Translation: CASSPPTGDYEKLFF.

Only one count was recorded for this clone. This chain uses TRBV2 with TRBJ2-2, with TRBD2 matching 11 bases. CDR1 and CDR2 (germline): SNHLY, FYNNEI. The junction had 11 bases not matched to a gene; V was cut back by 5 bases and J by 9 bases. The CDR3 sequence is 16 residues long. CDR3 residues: CASSFGLAGSARELFF. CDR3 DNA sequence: TGTGCCAGCAGTTTCGGACTAGCGGGCTCAGCGAGGGAGCTGTTTTTT.

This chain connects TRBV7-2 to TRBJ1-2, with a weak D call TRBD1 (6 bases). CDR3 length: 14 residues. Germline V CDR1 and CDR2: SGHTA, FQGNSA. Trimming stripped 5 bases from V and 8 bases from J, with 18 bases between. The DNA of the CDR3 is TGTGCCAGCAGCGTCACCGGCAGGGGCGGGGGCTACACCTTC. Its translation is CASSVTGRGGGYTF.

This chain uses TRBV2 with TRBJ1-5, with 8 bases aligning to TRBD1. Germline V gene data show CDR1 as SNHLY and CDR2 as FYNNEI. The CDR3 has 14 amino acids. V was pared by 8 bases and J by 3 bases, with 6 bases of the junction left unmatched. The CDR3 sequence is CASQQGGTNQPQHF. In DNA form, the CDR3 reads TGTGCCAGCCAACAGGGGGGGACCAATCAGCCCCAGCATTTT.

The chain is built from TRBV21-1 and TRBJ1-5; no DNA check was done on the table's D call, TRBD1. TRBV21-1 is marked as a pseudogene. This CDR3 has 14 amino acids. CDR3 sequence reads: CASSNIRGNQPQHF. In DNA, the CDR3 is TGTGCCAGCAGCAATATAAGGGGAAATCAGCCCCAGCATTTT.

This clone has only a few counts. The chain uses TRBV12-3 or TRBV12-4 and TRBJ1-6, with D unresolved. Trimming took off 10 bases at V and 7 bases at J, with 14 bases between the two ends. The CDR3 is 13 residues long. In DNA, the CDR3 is TGTGCCACCGTATCCGACGGGAATTCACCCCTCCACTTT. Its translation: CATVSDGNSPLHF.

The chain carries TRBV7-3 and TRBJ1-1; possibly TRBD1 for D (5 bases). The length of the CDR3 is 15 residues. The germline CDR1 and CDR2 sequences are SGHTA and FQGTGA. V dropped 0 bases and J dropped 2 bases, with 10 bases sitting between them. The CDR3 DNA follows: TGTGCCAGCAGCTTAACGTCAGGGAAAAACACTGAAGCTTTCTTT. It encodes CASSLTSGKNTEAFF. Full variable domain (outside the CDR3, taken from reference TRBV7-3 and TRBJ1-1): GAGVSQTPSNKVTEKGKYVELRCDPISGHTALYWYRQSLGQGPEFLIYFQGTGAADDSGLPNDRFFAVRPEGSVSTLKIQRTERGDSAVYLCASSLTSGKNTEAFFGQGTRLTVV.

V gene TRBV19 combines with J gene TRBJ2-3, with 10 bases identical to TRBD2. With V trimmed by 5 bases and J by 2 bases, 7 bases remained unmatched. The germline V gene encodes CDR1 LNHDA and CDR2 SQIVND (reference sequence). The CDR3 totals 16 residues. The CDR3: CASSWSSGGATDTQYF. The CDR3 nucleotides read TGTGCCAGTAGTTGGTCCAGCGGGGGGGCCACAGATACGCAGTATTTT.

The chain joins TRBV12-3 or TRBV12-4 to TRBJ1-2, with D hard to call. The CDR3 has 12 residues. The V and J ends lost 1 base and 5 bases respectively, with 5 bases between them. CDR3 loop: CASSLGRYGYTF. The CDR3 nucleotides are TGTGCCAGCAGTTTAGGGAGGTATGGCTACACCTTC.

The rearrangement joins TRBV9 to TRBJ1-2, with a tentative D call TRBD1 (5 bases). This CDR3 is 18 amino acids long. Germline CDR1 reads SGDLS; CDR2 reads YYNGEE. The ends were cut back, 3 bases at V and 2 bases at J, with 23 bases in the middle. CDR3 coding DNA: TGTGCCAGCAGCGGATACCCCCGGGGGTCCCATATAAACTATGGCTACACCTTC. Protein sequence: CASSGYPRGSHINYGYTF.

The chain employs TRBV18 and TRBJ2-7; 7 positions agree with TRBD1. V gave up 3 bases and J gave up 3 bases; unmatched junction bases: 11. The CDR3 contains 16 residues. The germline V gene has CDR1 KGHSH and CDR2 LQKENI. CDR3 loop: CASSPKLAGGSYEQYF. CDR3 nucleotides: TGTGCCAGCTCACCCAAGCTGGCAGGGGGTAGCTACGAGCAGTACTTC.

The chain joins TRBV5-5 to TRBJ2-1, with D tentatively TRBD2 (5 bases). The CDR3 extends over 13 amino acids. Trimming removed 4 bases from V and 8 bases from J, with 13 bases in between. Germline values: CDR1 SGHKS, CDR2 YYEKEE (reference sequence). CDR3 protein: CASSHPAVHEQFF. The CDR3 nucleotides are TGTGCCAGCAGCCACCCAGCGGTGCATGAGCAGTTCTTC. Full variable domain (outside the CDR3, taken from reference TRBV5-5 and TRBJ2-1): DAGVTQSPTHLIKTRGQQVTLRCSPISGHKSVSWYQQVLGQGPQFIFQYYEKEERGRGNFPDRFSARQFPNYSSELNVNALLLGDSALYLCASSHPAVHEQFFGPGTRLTVL.

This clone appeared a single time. CDR3 in DNA: TGTGCCAGCAGTTACGGCAGGGTGGATGGCTACACCTTC. It specifies CASSYGRVDGYTF. The chain has TRBV6-6 and TRBJ1-2; tentatively, D is TRBD1 (5 bases). Trimming pared 2 bases from V and 6 bases from J, leaving 10 bases between. This CDR3 comprises 13 residues. Germline CDR1 is MNHNY and CDR2 is SVGAGI (reference sequence).

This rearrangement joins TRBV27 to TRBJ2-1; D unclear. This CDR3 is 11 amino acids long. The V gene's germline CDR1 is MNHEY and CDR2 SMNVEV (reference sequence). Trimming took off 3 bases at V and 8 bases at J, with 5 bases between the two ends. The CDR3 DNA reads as TGTGCCAGCAGTTTCAGGCATGAGCAGTTCTTC. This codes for CASSFRHEQFF.

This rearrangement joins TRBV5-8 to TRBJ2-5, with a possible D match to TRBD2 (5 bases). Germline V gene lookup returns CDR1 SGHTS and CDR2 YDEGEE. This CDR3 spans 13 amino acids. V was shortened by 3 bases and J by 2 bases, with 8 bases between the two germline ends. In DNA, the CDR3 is TGTGCCAGCAGCTATGGGAGACAAGAGACCCAGTACTTC. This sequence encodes CASSYGRQETQYF.

As DNA, the CDR3 is TGTGCCAGCAGTGTAATCGGTGCAACTAATGAAAAACTGTTTTTT. Residues: CASSVIGATNEKLFF. J is TRBJ1-4 and V is TRBV25-1; D is undetermined. Germline loops: CDR1 MGHDK, CDR2 SYGVNS. This CDR3 comprises 15 residues. The V end lost 4 bases, the J end lost 0 bases, and 9 bases lay between the germline ends.

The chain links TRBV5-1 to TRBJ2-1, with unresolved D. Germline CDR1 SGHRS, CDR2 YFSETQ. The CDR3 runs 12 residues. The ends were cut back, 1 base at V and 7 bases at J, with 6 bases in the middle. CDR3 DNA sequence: TGCGCCAGCAGCTTGTCTCTTAATGAGCAGTTCTTC. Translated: CASSLSLNEQFF.